The clone carrying this TCR beta chain came up many times. It was blood bank volunteers in Maryland, USA who made up the healthy controls. This record comes from a study of neurological immune-mediated disorders. Template-switch 5'RACE cDNA synthesis added a 10-nucleotide unique molecular identifier. Over 200 million TCR-beta sequences from 15-18 subjects came out of each sequencing run. TCRdb redid the calling of the 5' RACE reads with MiXCR, one entry per CDR3 protein. The sample lists fewer than 90,000 distinct CDR3 sequences, 10% occurring once. CDR3 size: 15 residues. Germline values: CDR1 MNHNS, CDR2 SASEGT. V was trimmed by 1 base and J by 4 bases, leaving 13 bases between them.

The chain joins TRBV6-1 to TRBJ1-1, with D hard to call. The specimen sequenced was PBMCs. This TCR came from a man aged 40-49 years in good health. CDR3 in DNA: TGTGCCAGCAGTGAAGTGGGAGTTGGTGGCACTGAAGCTTTCTTT. The encoded protein is CASSEVGVGGTEAFF.